This T cell receptor (beta chain) was profiled in a study of Tregs in tolerant kidney transplant recipients. Looking at the study overall: The nonmyeloablative bone marrow transplants came from related graft donors, with transient mixed chimerism. Study results and caveats: Findings come from small patient numbers and require larger validation. Biological reproducibility was not directly addressed in this study.

This table comes from immunoSEQ multiplex PCR, and its TCRdb copy is limited to in-frame clones, with some not included. The sample has about 110,000 clones; around 87% are singletons. The CDR3 is 14 amino acids. Germline assignment: CDR1 SGHVS and CDR2 FNYEAQ. V lost 2 bases to trimming and J lost 7 bases, with 11 bases between them. This clone has a single count. What it binds is unknown. CD4+CD25+CD127- Tregs, CD4+CD25- non-Tregs, CD4 and CD8 cells were sorted. The chain employs TRBV7-6 and TRBJ1-4; D may be TRBD1 (5 bases). The source material was CD4+ T cells from blood, sampled before the transplant. The receptor comes from a human donor who received a combined kidney and bone marrow transplant. The CDR3 DNA is TGTGCCAGCAGCTTACGACAGATAAGTGAAAAACTGTTTTTT. Translation gives CASSLRQISEKLFF.